A single T cell receptor beta chain is shown here with its context. This clonotype was detected ten times or more. Its binding antigen is unknown. No base qualities exist here, and no much larger clone lies one base off it. This sample is part of a study of T cells in Graves' hyperthyroidism and ophthalmopathy (dated by TCRdb to the late 2010s). In the study overall: Peripheral blood was collected at initial diagnosis, before any treatment. Whether ophthalmopathy could be predicted prospectively was tested in an independent validation cohort made up of 18 hyperthyroidism patients plus 17 patients who later progressed to ophthalmopathy. TCR Vbeta CDR3 sequencing of 135 peripheral blood samples (roughly 41 ophthalmopathy, roughly 72 hyperthyroidism and roughly 17 progressor patients) is reported in the paper. Thyroid tissue and blood T-cell repertoires from about six Graves' hyperthyroidism patients were also compared in the study. Following sampling, methimazole starting at 30 mg daily was given to hyperthyroidism patients, and high-dose intravenous methylprednisolone was given to ophthalmopathy patients. For training and testing, the 95 to 100 patients in the discovery cohort were randomly divided in a 7:3 ratio. To identify TCR V-J signatures that set the groups apart, the researchers used a discovery cohort of roughly 100 patients, made up of under 45 with Graves' ophthalmopathy and 57 with stable Graves' hyperthyroidism.

Results the study describes overall, beyond this receptor: Blood samples also contained most of the expanded thyroid clonotypes (frequency above 0.001), which suggests that blood repertoires may reflect thyroid immune responses. Sample size was not statistically predetermined, and blinding of investigators to group allocation was not performed. Ophthalmopathy was separated from stable hyperthyroidism by a 13 V-J signature model, with about 86% sensitivity and about 84% specificity obtained in cross-validation and 80%/75% obtained in testing. During validation, the model predicted progression to ophthalmopathy a median of about 6.5 months ahead of onset, with just under 71% sensitivity and around 73% specificity.

Stable Graves' hyperthyroidism was defined as no progression to ophthalmopathy during 18 months of follow-up. Hyperthyroidism patients were aged 18 to 65 years and newly diagnosed, with disease duration of less than 2 months. Exclusion was applied to patients with uncontrolled infections, other autoimmune diseases, pregnancy or lactation. Diagnoses were based on clinical symptoms, serum thyroxine and TRAb, thyroid ultrasound and orbital computed tomography. PBMCs were separated from 10 ml of fresh peripheral blood using Ficoll-Paque density gradient centrifugation. Total RNA was extracted using Trizol reagent, and RNA quality was assessed on an Agilent 2100 Bioanalyzer. The TCR beta CDR3 regions were amplified from the RNA transcripts. For the first round of RT-PCR on the TCR CDR3, the HTBI primer set was used together with the Qiagen OneStep RT-PCR kit. The libraries were constructed in a second round of multiplex PCR and then size-selected and purified. The libraries were sequenced on an Illumina HiSeq2000 using paired-end 100 bp reads. As for how the authors treated the data: SOAPnuke was used to process the raw data, throwing out any read that contained adapters or uncalled bases, had a mean Phred below 15, or lacked an exact constant-primer or identifier match. COPE v1.2.5 was used to merge the high-quality paired reads, and each unique nucleotide sequence was defined as a clonotype. MiTCR v1.1 was used to align clonotypes to the IMGT TRBV, TRBD and TRBJ reference segments. Analysis was restricted to V-J combinations with a frequency above 0.0001, which covered 99.2% of repertoires. The TCS score was defined as the ratio of F50 (clonal expansion) to E x V (chaos), calculated using BLOSUM62-based TCRdist between CDR3 peptides within each V-J. Welch's t-statistics and random forest reduced roughly 530 V-J features to fewer than 15, which were used in a naive Bayes classifier (R e1071). The raw public data were reprocessed by TCRdb itself: fastp quality trimming at Q25, MiXCR clonotype calling, in-frame beta chains only. Here each entry gathers all rows of one CDR3 protein and keeps the most common genes and DNA. These V and J calls are TCRdb output, not the study's own analysis. Across this sample there are 600,000 to 900,000 distinct CDR3 sequences, with around 17% seen only once. The ten largest make up about 8.4% of the sample.

From a lookup of the germline V gene, CDR1 and CDR2 are MNHNS and SASEGT. Reading from cysteine to phenylalanine, the CDR3 counts 14 amino acids. The sequence is cut down to CDR3 DNA, 42 bases in frame from base 1. Germline trimming amounts to 9 bases on V and 0 bases on J, with 6 as the count of junction bases outside the gene matches. Sequencing was carried out using blood. This chain joins TRBV6-1 to TRBJ2-3; TRBD2 lines up with 7 middle nucleotides. This clonotype was sampled from a man younger than 35 with Graves' hyperthyroidism. CDR3 loop: CASEPGGSTDTQYF. Read as DNA, the sequence is TGTGCCAGTGAGCCGGGGGGAAGCACAGATACGCAGTATTTT.